Presented here are 19 T cell receptor beta chains from one specimen sequenced in a study of blood T cell repertoires in COVID-19. Some clones are missing from TCRdb's copy, which holds only in-frame ones; the method was immunoSEQ multiplex PCR. The sample carries under 300,000 clones, roughly 91% recorded once. Specimen: peripheral blood. The receptors originated from a man younger than 40 with COVID-19, enrolled during active disease.

The gene calls are TRBV2 and TRBJ1-6; a weak D match, TRBD1 (6 bases). Germline V gene data show CDR1 as SNHLY and CDR2 as FYNNEI. The CDR3 totals 14 residues. V lost 6 bases and J lost 10, with 16 bases in between. CDR3 residues: CASRGARGGSPLHF. Written as DNA, the CDR3 is TGTGCCAGCAGGGGGGCCCGGGGCGGATCACCCCTCCACTTT.

This clone was counted once. The chain links TRBV6-6 to TRBJ2-7; D may be TRBD2 (5 bases). In germline, CDR1 is MNHNY, CDR2 SVGAGI (reference sequence). This CDR3 region has 14 residues. Trimming took off 9 bases at V and 3 bases at J, with 18 bases between the two ends. CDR3 sequence (DNA): TGTGCCAGTGAATTTCAGCCCGGGGTCTACGAGCAGTACTTC. Its protein product is CASEFQPGVYEQYF.

This sequence joins TRBV3-1 (or the pseudogene TRBV3-2) and TRBJ1-2, with 9 bases lining up with TRBD1. Per germline, CDR1 LGHDT and CDR2 YNNKEL (reference sequence). V dropped 4 bases and J dropped 4; count of bases not matched to a gene: 7. The CDR3 runs 15 residues. The CDR3 reads CASSPGQGSIYGYTF. CDR3 DNA: TGTGCCAGCAGCCCCGGACAGGGGAGTATCTATGGCTACACCTTC.

This CDR3 reads CASSVQGGGEKLFF. CDR3 nucleotide sequence: TGTGCCAGTAGTGTCCAGGGGGGAGGCGAAAAACTGTTTTTT. The chain is built from TRBV19 and TRBJ1-4; 7 bases map to TRBD1. The germline gives CDR1 LNHDA, CDR2 SQIVND (reference sequence). V shed 5 bases and J 8 bases; nucleotides not matched to a gene: 8. The CDR3 covers 14 residues.

V is TRBV11-2 and J is TRBJ2-7, with 8 bases lining up with TRBD1. J was trimmed by 6 bases and V by 10 bases; bases with no gene match: 14. This CDR3 contains 14 residues. The germline V gene has CDR1 SGHAT and CDR2 FQNNGV. The CDR3 region is CATSTRQGAGEQYF. The CDR3 DNA is TGTGCCACCTCGACTAGGCAGGGGGCGGGCGAGCAGTACTTC.

This clone appeared once. The rearrangement links TRBV7-9 to TRBJ1-1; perhaps TRBD1 as D (5 bases). The CDR3 contains 16 residues. Per germline, CDR1 SEHNR and CDR2 FQNEAQ (reference sequence). Trimming removed 4 bases from V and 1 base from J, with 16 bases in between. The DNA for the CDR3 is TGTGCCAGCAGCTCACTACCTTCGACAGCGAACACTGAAGCTTTCTTT. Residues: CASSSLPSTANTEAFF.

The rearrangement joins TRBV2 to TRBJ1-1; the D is unclear. Trimming removed 10 bases from V and 4 bases from J, with 19 bases in between. Germline CDR1 is SNHLY and CDR2 is FYNNEI. The CDR3 is made up of 14 amino acids. CDR3 sequence reads: CATRDRFGGTEAFF. CDR3 bases: TGTGCCACCAGAGACCGCTTCGGCGGCACTGAAGCTTTCTTT.

The chain couples TRBV4-1 to TRBJ1-2; tentatively, D is TRBD1 (6 bases). CDR1 is MGHRA and CDR2 is YSYEKL in the germline V gene. This CDR3 is built from 16 residues. Between the trimmed V and J ends, which lost 2 bases and 5 bases, there was a span of 18 bases. The CDR3 DNA is TGCGCCAGCAGCCAACCTACACAGGGTGTGCGGTATGGCTACACCTTC. It encodes CASSQPTQGVRYGYTF.

This clone was seen a single time. The chain joins TRBV4-1 to TRBJ1-6; possible D gene TRBD1, 6 bases. Germline values: CDR1 MGHRA, CDR2 YSYEKL. This CDR3 has 16 amino acids. With 1 base removed from V and 9 bases from J, the gap between germline ends came to 16 bases. The CDR3 DNA is TGCGCCAGCAGCCAAGGAACCGGGACAACGGGTTCACCCCTCCACTTT. Its protein product is CASSQGTGTTGSPLHF.

This clone has just one count. This chain uses TRBV18 with TRBJ1-1, with D hard to call. CDR3 length: 13 residues. The germline CDR1 and CDR2 sequences are KGHSH and LQKENI. V dropped 3 bases and J dropped 1 base, with 6 bases sitting between them. The CDR3 coding sequence is TGTGCCAGCTCACCTCCTACGAACACTGAAGCTTTCTTT. Amino acids: CASSPPTNTEAFF.

The chain employs TRBV9 and TRBJ2-7; TRBD2 matches at 8 bases. V lost 4 bases, J lost 0 bases, and 6 bases stayed unmatched. This CDR3 is built from 15 residues. Germline CDR1 and CDR2: SGDLS and YYNGEE. CDR3 in DNA: TGTGCCAGCAGCCCAAAAGCGGGGGCCTCCTACGAGCAGTACTTC. Translated, it gives CASSPKAGASYEQYF.

The chain's CDR3 is CASSTGTEAFF. The DNA of the CDR3 is TGTGCCAGCAGTACGGGGACTGAAGCTTTCTTT. This chain joins TRBV27 and TRBJ1-1; D call uncertain. The germline V gene has CDR1 MNHEY and CDR2 SMNVEV (reference sequence). This CDR3 is built from 11 residues. Trimming took 5 bases from V and 5 from J, leaving 6 bases between them.

Only one count was recorded for this clone. The chain combines TRBV7-6 with TRBJ2-5, with 9 bases fitting TRBD2. CDR1 is SGHVS, CDR2 FNYEAQ, per germline. The CDR3 length is 16 residues. V lost 2 bases to trimming and J lost 5 bases; unmatched junction nucleotides: 9. Written as DNA, the CDR3 is TGTGCCAGCAGCTTAACTTCTGCGGGGGGGCGGGAGACCCAGTACTTC. It is translated as CASSLTSAGGRETQYF. The variable domain in full, with the rest retrieved from reference TRBV7-6 and TRBJ2-5, is GAGVSQSPRYKVTKRGQDVALRCDPISGHVSLYWYRQALGQGPEFLTYFNYEAQQDKSGLPNDRFSAERPEGSISTLTIQRTEQRDSAMYRCASSLTSAGGRETQYFGPGTRLLVL.

The chain's CDR3 is CASSLDKKLFF. The CDR3 DNA is TGTGCCAGCAGCCTCGACAAAAAACTGTTTTTT. V gene TRBV11-1 combines with J gene TRBJ1-4; D is unclear. The CDR3 is 11 amino acids. In germline, CDR1 is SGHAT, CDR2 FQDESV (reference sequence). Trimming took off 5 bases at V and 9 bases at J, with 7 bases between the two ends.

The rearrangement links TRBV15 to TRBJ2-7, with unresolved D. The germline V gene has CDR1 LNHNV and CDR2 YYDKDF (reference sequence). V was cut by 3 bases and J by 3 bases, with 9 bases left in between. CDR3 length: 13 residues. The CDR3 DNA follows: TGTGCCACCAGCAGGGCAGGCAACTACGAGCAGTACTTC. Its translation is CATSRAGNYEQYF.

The chain uses TRBV9 and TRBJ1-2; TRBD1 is a possible D gene (5 bases). The CDR3 is 15 residues long. Germline CDR1 reads SGDLS; CDR2 reads YYNGEE. Between the trimmed V and J ends, which lost 3 bases and 1 base, there was a span of 13 bases. DNA of the CDR3: TGTGCCAGCAGCGAGACGGGACTGGATAACTATGGCTACACCTTC. Amino acid sequence: CASSETGLDNYGYTF.

The rearrangement uses TRBV27 and TRBJ2-6; possibly TRBD1 for D (6 bases). The CDR3 spans 15 residues. CDR1 MNHEY and CDR2 SMNVEV come from the germline V gene (reference sequence). V was shortened by 5 bases and J by 3 bases, with 11 bases between the two germline ends. CDR3 nucleotide sequence: TGTGCCAGCAGTCAAGGGGGTGGTGGGGCCAACGTCCTGACTTTC. Amino acid sequence: CASSQGGGGANVLTF.

The V call is TRBV5-5, the J call TRBJ1-1, with D tentatively TRBD1 (5 bases). The ends were cut back, 2 bases at V and 0 bases at J, with 20 bases in the middle. CDR1 is SGHKS, CDR2 YYEKEE, per germline (reference sequence). The CDR3 sequence is 18 residues long. CDR3 nucleotide sequence: TGTGCCAGCAGCTTTCGTAGGGGAGGCCCCTCATTGAACACTGAAGCTTTCTTT. It specifies CASSFRRGGPSLNTEAFF. The full variable domain, rest sourced from reference TRBV5-5 and TRBJ1-1, is DAGVTQSPTHLIKTRGQQVTLRCSPISGHKSVSWYQQVLGQGPQFIFQYYEKEERGRGNFPDRFSARQFPNYSSELNVNALLLGDSALYLCASSFRRGGPSLNTEAFFGQGTRLTVV.

The chain uses TRBV3-1 (or the pseudogene TRBV3-2) and TRBJ2-7; TRBD1 is a possible D gene (6 bases). The V end was cut by 0 bases, the J end by 7 bases, with 16 bases between. This CDR3 has 15 residues. Germline V CDR1 and CDR2: LGHDT, YNNKEL (reference sequence). DNA of the CDR3: TGTGCCAGCAGCCAAGATTCGAGACAGGCAAGAGAGCAGTACTTC. Amino acids: CASSQDSRQAREQYF.